This passage covers 2 T cell receptor beta chains from one sample sequenced in a study of blood T cell repertoires in COVID-19. The method was immunoSEQ multiplex PCR; TCRdb's version includes in-frame clones alone and lacks a portion of them. This table holds just over 95,000 clones, about 81% found once. Sequenced input: peripheral blood. The source of these receptors is a man aged 55 to 70 with acute or convalescent COVID-19.

In this sample, this clone turned up once. The rearrangement uses TRBV2 and TRBJ2-7; TRBD2 might be the D (5 bases). From germline, CDR1 is SNHLY and CDR2 FYNNEI. CDR3 length: 12 amino acids. V was pared by 10 bases and J by 2 bases, with 12 bases between. The CDR3: CATATTAYEQYV. The CDR3 DNA is TGTGCCACCGCGACTACCGCCTACGAGCAGTACGTC.

The genes are TRBV4-1 and TRBJ2-3; 8 nucleotides match TRBD2. Germline CDR1 reads MGHRA; CDR2 reads YSYEKL. The J segment lost 1 base and the V segment lost 4 bases, leaving 7 bases of the junction unmatched. This CDR3 is 16 amino acids long. This CDR3 is CASSPGNSGGTDTQYF. For the CDR3, the DNA is TGCGCCAGCAGCCCCGGTAATAGCGGGGGCACAGATACGCAGTATTTT.